A selection of T cell receptor beta chains follows, all from one sample in a study of T cells in Graves' hyperthyroidism and ophthalmopathy. TCRdb re-called the multiplex PCR reads with MiXCR, one entry per CDR3 protein. The repertoire includes a few hundred thousand distinct CDR3 sequences, about 18% of them detected once, and 35% to 50% sits in the top ten. Sequenced: blood. The receptors come from a young man with Graves' ophthalmopathy. CDR3s include the opening cysteine and the closing phenylalanine or tryptophan. A D gene is named only where the DNA matches it firmly. Part of the rows lack a size; the others show once, few, many or a class for expanded clones.

clone_size,cdr3_length,d_call,v_call,j_call,cdr3_nt,cdr3_aa
many,14,TRBD1,TRBV5-1,TRBJ1-2,TGCGCCAGCAGCTTGCGTACAGGGGGTTATGGCTACACCTTC,CASSLRTGGYGYTF
few,13,NA,TRBV7-2,TRBJ2-7,TGTGCCAGCAGCTTAGTCGGCCCCTACGAGCAGTACTTC,CASSLVGPYEQYF
many,15,NA,TRBV3-1,TRBJ2-3,TGTGCCAGCAGCCAAGATGCGGACAATACAGATACGCAGTATTTT,CASSQDADNTDTQYF
few,14,NA,TRBV10-3,TRBJ1-5,TGTGCCATCAGTGAGGGCGTGGGTCGGGAGCCCCAGCATTTT,CAISEGVGREPQHF
many,13,NA,TRBV2,TRBJ1-1,TGTGCCAGCAGTGAGGTGGGAGGCACTGAAGCTTTCTTT,CASSEVGGTEAFF
many,13,NA,TRBV28,TRBJ1-2,TGTGCCAGCCTGAGGAGACAGAACTATGGCTACACCTTC,CASLRRQNYGYTF
few,17,TRBD2,TRBV19,TRBJ2-1,TGTGCCAGTAGTACCCTAGCGGGGTTCAGCTCCTACAATGAGCAGTTCTTC,CASSTLAGFSSYNEQFF
many,14,NA,TRBV11-2,TRBJ1-6,TGTGCCAGCAGCTTTGGGAGGGTGAACTCACCCCTCCACTTT,CASSFGRVNSPLHF
few,12,NA,TRBV19,TRBJ1-1,TGTGCCAGTCTGACAGAGAACACTGAAGCTTTCTTT,CASLTENTEAFF
many,16,TRBD1,TRBV6-6,TRBJ2-7,TGTGCCAGCAGTTACTCCCGGGACAGGGTAGTAGGGGAGCAGTACTTC,CASSYSRDRVVGEQYF
NA,12,NA,TRBV10-3,TRBJ1-5,TGTGCCATCAGTGAGTCCGGGGTGTCCCAGCATTTT,CAISESGVSQHF
many,17,TRBD1,TRBV18,TRBJ1-1,TGTGCCAGCTCACCAGTCGGACAGGGGGCAGTGAACACTGAAGCTTTCTTT,CASSPVGQGAVNTEAFF
NA,14,TRBD1,TRBV6-5,TRBJ1-5,TGTGCCAGCATTAGGACAGGCGACGGCCAGCCCCAGCATTTT,CASIRTGDGQPQHF
many,16,NA,TRBV3-1,TRBJ2-5,TGTGCCAGCAGTAATCGGGACTCTGGACCGAGGGAGACCCAGTACTTC,CASSNRDSGPRETQYF
few,15,TRBD1,TRBV4-1,TRBJ1-6,TGCGCCAGCACCCCCGGGACAGGTCCAAATTCACCCCTCCACTTT,CASTPGTGPNSPLHF
few,13,NA,TRBV12-3/TRBV12-4,TRBJ1-3,TGTGCCAGCAGTTTATTCTCTGGAAACACCATATATTTT,CASSLFSGNTIYF
many,15,NA,TRBV7-8,TRBJ1-1,TGTGCCAGCAGCTTAGGTGCAGGGGCTAACACTGAAGCTTTCTTT,CASSLGAGANTEAFF
few,15,TRBD1,TRBV12-5,TRBJ1-2,TGTGCTAGTGGTTCAGGGCAGGGGGGTAACTATGGCTACACCTTC,CASGSGQGGNYGYTF
NA,14,NA,TRBV10-3,TRBJ1-5,TGTGCCGTCAGTGACCCAGGGTCAGATCAGCCCCAGCATTTT,CAVSDPGSDQPQHF
NA,16,NA,TRBV20-1,TRBJ1-5,TGCAGTGCCCACCCCGACAGACCGGATAGCAATCAGCCCCAGCATTTT,CSAHPDRPDSNQPQHF
many,14,NA,TRBV27,TRBJ2-7,TGTGCCAGCAGTCCTCGGCAGGTTGCCTACGAGCAGTACTTC,CASSPRQVAYEQYF
few,14,NA,TRBV4-1,TRBJ1-2,TGCGCCAGCAGCCAGCCGGTTCGATCTTATGGCTACACCTTC,CASSQPVRSYGYTF
many,11,NA,TRBV20-1,TRBJ2-5,TGCAGTGCTAGGTACGAGGAGACCCAGTACTTC,CSARYEETQYF
NA,17,TRBD2,TRBV6-5,TRBJ2-7,TGTGCCAGCAGTTACTCGAAACCGACTAGCGGGTCAAACGAGCAGTACTTC,CASSYSKPTSGSNEQYF
few,14,NA,TRBV14,TRBJ2-5,TGTGCCAGCAGCCCGCTCGGTATACAAGAGACCCAGTACTTC,CASSPLGIQETQYF
NA,12,NA,TRBV27,TRBJ2-5,TGTGCCAGCAGTAGGGCCGGGGACGTACCAAACTTC,CASSRAGDVPNF
few,12,NA,TRBV15,TRBJ2-5,TGTGCCACCAGCATGCCCGGGGAGACCCAGTACTTC,CATSMPGETQYF
many,15,NA,TRBV2,TRBJ2-4,TGTGCCAGCAGTGGGACAGCCGACGAGAAAAACATTCAGTACTTC,CASSGTADEKNIQYF
NA,14,NA,TRBV2,TRBJ1-1,TGTGCCAGCAGTTTCGCCGTTGGGAACACTGAAGCTTTCTTT,CASSFAVGNTEAFF
many,14,TRBD1,TRBV12-3/TRBV12-4,TRBJ1-5,TGTGCCAGCAGGACAGGGATCGGCAATCAGCCCCAGCATTTT,CASRTGIGNQPQHF
many,14,TRBD1,TRBV27,TRBJ1-1,TGTGCCAGCAGGCTGGGACAGGGGAACACTGAAGCTTTCTTT,CASRLGQGNTEAFF
many,13,NA,TRBV20-1,TRBJ2-1,TGCAGTGCTAGGAGGGGCGAGCACAATGAGCAGTTCTTC,CSARRGEHNEQFF
NA,15,TRBD1,TRBV9,TRBJ1-2,TGTGCCAGCAGCCCTCGACAGGGGCTACACTATGGCTACACCTTC,CASSPRQGLHYGYTF
many,16,NA,TRBV28,TRBJ1-1,TGTGCCAGCCTCCCCCCCCGGGTCCCCCTTGGGACTGAAGCTTTCTTT,CASLPPRVPLGTEAFF
many,16,TRBD2,TRBV2,TRBJ2-2,TGTGCCAGCAACCCCAGGACTAGCGGGGGCACCGGGGAGCTGTTTTTT,CASNPRTSGGTGELFF
many,14,NA,TRBV15,TRBJ1-1,TGTGCCACCAGCAGAGAATGGGGAGGGACTGAAGCTTTCTTT,CATSREWGGTEAFF
many,14,NA,TRBV2,TRBJ2-2,TGTGCCAGCAGACGGGACTCGAACACCGGGGAGCTGTTTTTT,CASRRDSNTGELFF
NA,15,TRBD2,TRBV6-1,TRBJ2-1,TGTGCCAGCAGACGGACTAGCGGGGGTGACAATGAGCAGTTCTTC,CASRRTSGGDNEQFF
NA,14,TRBD1,TRBV29-1,TRBJ1-2,TGCAGCGTTGAACTCCCTGGGACAGACTATGGCTACACCTTC,CSVELPGTDYGYTF
NA,16,TRBD2,TRBV5-1,TRBJ2-1,TGCGCCAGCAGCTCGCAGGAGGCGGGAGGCTACAATGAGCAGTTCTTC,CASSSQEAGGYNEQFF
few,15,NA,TRBV9,TRBJ1-5,TGTGCCAGCAGCGCGGCGGACGGTCGAGGTCAGCCCCAGCATTTT,CASSAADGRGQPQHF
NA,14,NA,TRBV18,TRBJ2-7,TGTGCCAGCTCACCACCGGGGCCTCAACACGAGCAGTACTTC,CASSPPGPQHEQYF
many,16,NA,TRBV12-3/TRBV12-4,TRBJ2-6,TGTGCCAGCAGTTTAGCAGGGTTCTCTGGGGCCAACGTCCTGACTTTC,CASSLAGFSGANVLTF
NA,15,TRBD2,TRBV4-1,TRBJ2-7,TGCGCCAGCAGCCATAGCGGGGGGAGCTCCTACGAGCAGTACTTC,CASSHSGGSSYEQYF
few,13,NA,TRBV6-1,TRBJ1-1,TGTGCCAGCGGATATACGGACGGGAGCGAAGCTTTCTTT,CASGYTDGSEAFF
NA,13,NA,TRBV5-1,TRBJ2-2,TGCGCCAGCAGCTTGGGCGGGGTTCGGGAGCTGTTTTTT,CASSLGGVRELFF
few,12,NA,TRBV5-1,TRBJ2-7,TGCGCCAGCAGCTCCACTTCCTACGAGCAGTACTTC,CASSSTSYEQYF
few,15,NA,TRBV7-6,TRBJ2-1,TGTGCCAGCAGCCCGATCCCGGGGGGACAAAATGAGCAGTTCTTC,CASSPIPGGQNEQFF
many,15,NA,TRBV12-3/TRBV12-4,TRBJ1-6,TGTGCCAGCAGTTTAAGACGGACGAGTAATTCACCCCTCCACTTT,CASSLRRTSNSPLHF
many,12,NA,TRBV12-3/TRBV12-4,TRBJ2-7,TGTGCCAGCAGTCCGGGTCCTCTAGGGCAGTACTTC,CASSPGPLGQYF
NA,13,NA,TRBV9,TRBJ1-1,TGTGCCAGCAGCGTAGTGGGAAGGACTGAAGCTTTCTTT,CASSVVGRTEAFF
many,15,TRBD2,TRBV6-1,TRBJ2-3,TGTGCCAGCAGTGAAGTAGCGGGGGGCACAGATACGCAGTATTTT,CASSEVAGGTDTQYF
NA,16,NA,TRBV6-1,TRBJ1-1,TGTGCCAGCGGTGGCCAGGTCCTGGAGCGGGCCACTGAAGCTTTCTTT,CASGGQVLERATEAFF
NA,15,NA,TRBV4-1,TRBJ1-1,TGCGCCAGCAGCCCAGCGCCCGCAATCGGCACTGAAGCTTTCTTT,CASSPAPAIGTEAFF
few,16,NA,TRBV7-6,TRBJ2-5,TGTGCCAGCAGCACAAGAAGGGGCCAGGGAGAAGAGACCCAGTACTTC,CASSTRRGQGEETQYF
many,16,TRBD1,TRBV18,TRBJ1-3,TGTGCCAGCTCACCACCGGGACAGAGCTCTGGAAACACCATATATTTT,CASSPPGQSSGNTIYF
few,15,NA,TRBV20-1,TRBJ2-3,TGCAGTGCCATTAAAGGGCGCCAAAGTGACCATACGCAGTATTTT,CSAIKGRQSDHTQYF
NA,14,NA,TRBV4-1,TRBJ1-2,TGCGCCAGCAGCCAAGAGAAAGGGGCCTATGGCTACACCTTC,CASSQEKGAYGYTF
many,19,NA,TRBV12-3/TRBV12-4,TRBJ1-4,TGTGCCAGCAGTCACGGTGGGGGGATCTCCCATGCAACTAATGAAAAACTGTTTTTT,CASSHGGGISHATNEKLFF